The table lists the clone carrying this T cell receptor beta chain with a few counts. The data belong to a study of blood T cell repertoires in COVID-19. The table came from immunoSEQ multiplex PCR; TCRdb's copy has only in-frame clones and leaves some out. The table has 230,000 or so clones, less than 90% seen once. This CDR3 spans 13 amino acids. The V gene lost 5 bases and the J gene lost 6 bases, with 10 bases spanning the gap. The germline V gene has CDR1 SGHTA and CDR2 FQGTGA. V and J are TRBV7-3 and TRBJ2-2, with TRBD2 as a possible D gene (5 bases). The sample comprised peripheral blood. This receptor was taken from a man aged 40-55 years with active or convalescent COVID-19. The chain's CDR3 is CASSVTSSGELFF. DNA of the CDR3: TGTGCCAGCAGCGTTACTAGTTCCGGGGAGCTGTTTTTT.